Shown below are 2 T cell receptor beta chains from a single sample sequenced in a study of beta chain features in type 1 diabetes. The isolated RNA, all of it, was reverse transcribed, so expressed TCRB transcripts were what got sequenced. TCRdb keeps only in-frame clones here, not all; method: immunoSEQ multiplex PCR. The data contain around 300,000 clones, about 8.5% of them singletons. Sequencing was performed on central memory CD4+ T cells from blood. The receptors stem from a woman under 30 in good health.

This clone has only a few counts. V is TRBV28 and J is TRBJ2-1, with 9 positions matching TRBD1. Trimming cost V 5 bases and J 9 bases; bases outside gene matches: 8. Per germline, CDR1 MDHEN and CDR2 SYDVKM. This CDR3 has 14 residues. The CDR3 region is CASSPPGQGREQFF. The CDR3 DNA reads as TGTGCCAGCAGTCCCCCGGGACAGGGCCGTGAGCAGTTCTTC.

This clone showed up many times. The chain is built from TRBV4-2 and TRBJ2-4, with D perhaps TRBD2 (6 bases). Trimming took off 1 base at V and 5 bases at J, with 18 bases between the two ends. The CDR3 consists of 17 residues. Germline V gene sequence: CDR1 LGHNA, CDR2 YNFKEQ. The CDR3 DNA reads as TGTGCCAGCAGCCAAGGTCTTGGGGATGGAGGGGAAAACATTCAGTACTTC. The encoded protein is CASSQGLGDGGENIQYF.